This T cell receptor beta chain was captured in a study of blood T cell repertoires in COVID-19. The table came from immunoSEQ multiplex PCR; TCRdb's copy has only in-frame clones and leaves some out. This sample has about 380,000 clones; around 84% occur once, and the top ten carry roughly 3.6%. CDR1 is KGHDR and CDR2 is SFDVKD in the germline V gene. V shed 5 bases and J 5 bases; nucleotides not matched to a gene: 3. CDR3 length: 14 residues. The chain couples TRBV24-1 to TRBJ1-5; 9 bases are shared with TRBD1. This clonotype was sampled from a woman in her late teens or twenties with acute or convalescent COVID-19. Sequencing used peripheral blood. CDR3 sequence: CATSGDRGYQPQHF. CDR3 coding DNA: TGTGCCACCAGTGGAGACAGGGGGTATCAGCCCCAGCATTTT.